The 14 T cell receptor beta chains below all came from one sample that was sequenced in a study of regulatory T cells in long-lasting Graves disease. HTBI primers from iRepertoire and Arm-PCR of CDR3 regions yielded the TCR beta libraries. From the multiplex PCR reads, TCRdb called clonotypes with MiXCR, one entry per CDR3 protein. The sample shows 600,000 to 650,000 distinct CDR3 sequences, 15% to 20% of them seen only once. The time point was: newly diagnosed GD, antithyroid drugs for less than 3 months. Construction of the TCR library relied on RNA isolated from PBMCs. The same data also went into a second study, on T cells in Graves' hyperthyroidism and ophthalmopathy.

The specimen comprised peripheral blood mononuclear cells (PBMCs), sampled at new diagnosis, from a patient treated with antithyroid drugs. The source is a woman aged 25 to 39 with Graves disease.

The CDR3 loop reads CASSLGGGRFAEAFF. In DNA form, the CDR3 reads TGTGCCAGCAGCCTGGGCGGGGGGCGCTTCGCTGAAGCTTTCTTT. The chain carries TRBV3-1 and TRBJ1-1; possibly TRBD1 for D (6 bases). CDR3 size: 15 residues. Germline CDR1 is LGHDT and CDR2 is YNNKEL (reference sequence). The V end lost 4 bases, the J end lost 6 bases, and 18 bases lay between the germline ends.

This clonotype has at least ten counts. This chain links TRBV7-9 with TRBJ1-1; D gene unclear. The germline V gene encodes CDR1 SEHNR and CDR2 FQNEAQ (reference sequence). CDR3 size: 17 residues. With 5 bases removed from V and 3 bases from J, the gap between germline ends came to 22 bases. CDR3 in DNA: TGTGCCAGCAGCCATCCATTACCATCGGGCGGGGACACTGAAGCTTTCTTT. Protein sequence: CASSHPLPSGGDTEAFF.

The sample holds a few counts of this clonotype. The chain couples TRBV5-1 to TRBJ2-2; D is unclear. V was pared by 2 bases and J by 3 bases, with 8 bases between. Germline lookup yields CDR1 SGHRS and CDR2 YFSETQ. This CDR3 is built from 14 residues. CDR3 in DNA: TGCGCCAGCAGCTTTCGTGTCGACACCGGGGAGCTGTTTTTT. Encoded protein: CASSFRVDTGELFF.

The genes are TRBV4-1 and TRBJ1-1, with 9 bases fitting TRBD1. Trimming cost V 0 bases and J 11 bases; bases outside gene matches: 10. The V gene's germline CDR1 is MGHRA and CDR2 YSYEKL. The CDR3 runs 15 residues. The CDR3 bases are TGCGCCAGCAGCCAAGATCTAGGAGGACAGGGGATGGCTTTCTTT. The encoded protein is CASSQDLGGQGMAFF.

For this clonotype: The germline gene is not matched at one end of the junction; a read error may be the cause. The CDR3 reads CVSRPAGSANQPQHF. The DNA for the CDR3 is TGTGTCAGTAGACCCGCAGGGAGTGCCAATCAGCCCCAGCATTTT. The chain links TRBV19 to TRBJ1-5; TRBD1 might be the D (5 bases). Per germline, CDR1 LNHDA and CDR2 SQIVND (reference sequence). The CDR3 totals 15 residues.

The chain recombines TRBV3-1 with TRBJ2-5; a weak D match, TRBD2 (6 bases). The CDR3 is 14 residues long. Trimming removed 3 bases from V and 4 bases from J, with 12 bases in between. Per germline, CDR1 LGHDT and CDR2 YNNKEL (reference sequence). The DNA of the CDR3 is TGTGCCAGCAGCCAGCCGAACGGGGGAGAGACCCAGTACTTC. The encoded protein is CASSQPNGGETQYF.

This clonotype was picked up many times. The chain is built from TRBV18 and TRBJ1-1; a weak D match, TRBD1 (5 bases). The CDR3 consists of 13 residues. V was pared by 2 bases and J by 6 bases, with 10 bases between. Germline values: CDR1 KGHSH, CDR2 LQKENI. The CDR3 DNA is TGTGCCAGCTCACCATCAGGGAATGCTGAAGCTTTCTTT. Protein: CASSPSGNAEAFF.

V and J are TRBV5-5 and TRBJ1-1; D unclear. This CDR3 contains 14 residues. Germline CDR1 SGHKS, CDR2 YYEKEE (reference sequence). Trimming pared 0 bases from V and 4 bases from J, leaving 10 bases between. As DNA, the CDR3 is TGTGCCAGCAGCTTGGCTGTACTACGCACTGAAGCTTTCTTT. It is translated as CASSLAVLRTEAFF.

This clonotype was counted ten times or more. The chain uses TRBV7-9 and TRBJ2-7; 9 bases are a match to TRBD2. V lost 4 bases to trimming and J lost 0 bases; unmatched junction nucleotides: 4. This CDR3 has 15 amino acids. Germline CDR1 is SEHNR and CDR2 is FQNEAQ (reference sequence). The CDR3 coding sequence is TGTGCCAGCAGCTCACCTAGCGGGGACTCCTACGAGCAGTACTTC. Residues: CASSSPSGDSYEQYF.

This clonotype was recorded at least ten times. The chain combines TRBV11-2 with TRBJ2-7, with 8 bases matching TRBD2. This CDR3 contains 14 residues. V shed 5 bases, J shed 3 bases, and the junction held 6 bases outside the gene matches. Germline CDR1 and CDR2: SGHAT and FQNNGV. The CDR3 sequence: CASSRSGSSYEQYF. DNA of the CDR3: TGTGCCAGCAGCCGCAGCGGGAGTAGCTACGAGCAGTACTTC.

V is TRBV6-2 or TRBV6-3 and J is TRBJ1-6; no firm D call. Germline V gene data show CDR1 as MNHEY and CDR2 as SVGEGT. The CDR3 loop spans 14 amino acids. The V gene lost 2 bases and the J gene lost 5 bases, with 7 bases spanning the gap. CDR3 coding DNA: TGTGCCAGCAGTTACGGACGGAATAATTCACCCCTCCACTTT. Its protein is CASSYGRNNSPLHF.

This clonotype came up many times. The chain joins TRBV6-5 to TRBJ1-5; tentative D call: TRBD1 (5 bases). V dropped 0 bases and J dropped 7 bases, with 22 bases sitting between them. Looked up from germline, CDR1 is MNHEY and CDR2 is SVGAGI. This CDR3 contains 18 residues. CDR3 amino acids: CASSYSGRRRVGYQPQHF. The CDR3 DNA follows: TGTGCCAGCAGTTACTCTGGGCGGCGCAGGGTCGGATACCAGCCCCAGCATTTT.

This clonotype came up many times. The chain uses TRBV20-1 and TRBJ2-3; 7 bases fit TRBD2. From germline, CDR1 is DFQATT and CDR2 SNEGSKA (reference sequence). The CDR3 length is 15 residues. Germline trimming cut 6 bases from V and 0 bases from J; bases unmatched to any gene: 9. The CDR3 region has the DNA TGCAGTGCACCTCCGGGACTACCTAGCACAGATACGCAGTATTTT. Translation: CSAPPGLPSTDTQYF.

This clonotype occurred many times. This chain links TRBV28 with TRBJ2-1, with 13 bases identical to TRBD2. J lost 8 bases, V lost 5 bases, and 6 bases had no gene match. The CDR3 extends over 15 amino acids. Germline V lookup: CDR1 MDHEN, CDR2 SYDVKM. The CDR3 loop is CASSPGLAGMDEQFF. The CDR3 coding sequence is TGTGCCAGCAGTCCGGGACTAGCGGGAATGGATGAGCAGTTCTTC.